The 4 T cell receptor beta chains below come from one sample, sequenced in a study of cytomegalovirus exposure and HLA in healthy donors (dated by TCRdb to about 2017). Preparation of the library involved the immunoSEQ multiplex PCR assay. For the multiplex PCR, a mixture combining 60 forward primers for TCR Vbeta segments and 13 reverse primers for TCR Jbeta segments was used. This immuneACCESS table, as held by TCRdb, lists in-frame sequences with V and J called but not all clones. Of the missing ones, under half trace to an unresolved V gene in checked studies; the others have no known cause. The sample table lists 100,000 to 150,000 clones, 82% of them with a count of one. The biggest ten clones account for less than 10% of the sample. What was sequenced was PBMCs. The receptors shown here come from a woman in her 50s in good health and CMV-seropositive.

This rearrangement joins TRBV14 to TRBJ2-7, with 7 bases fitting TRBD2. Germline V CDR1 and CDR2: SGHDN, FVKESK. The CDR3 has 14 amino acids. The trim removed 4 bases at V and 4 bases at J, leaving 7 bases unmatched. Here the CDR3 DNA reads TGTGCCAGCAGCCGTTTAGGGAGGGAGTACGAGCAGTACTTC. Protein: CASSRLGREYEQYF.

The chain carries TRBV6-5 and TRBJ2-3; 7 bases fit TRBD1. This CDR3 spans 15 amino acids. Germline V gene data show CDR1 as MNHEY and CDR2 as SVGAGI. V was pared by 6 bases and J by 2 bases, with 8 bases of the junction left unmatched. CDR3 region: CASSIRTGVTDTQYF. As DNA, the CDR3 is TGTGCCAGCAGCATTAGGACAGGCGTCACAGATACGCAGTATTTT.

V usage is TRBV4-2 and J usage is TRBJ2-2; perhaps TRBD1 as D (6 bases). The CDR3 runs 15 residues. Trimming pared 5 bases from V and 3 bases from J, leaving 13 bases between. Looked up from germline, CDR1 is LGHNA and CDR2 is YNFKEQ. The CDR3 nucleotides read TGTGCCAGCAGCTCCGGGACACTTGACACCGGGGAGCTGTTTTTT. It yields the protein CASSSGTLDTGELFF.

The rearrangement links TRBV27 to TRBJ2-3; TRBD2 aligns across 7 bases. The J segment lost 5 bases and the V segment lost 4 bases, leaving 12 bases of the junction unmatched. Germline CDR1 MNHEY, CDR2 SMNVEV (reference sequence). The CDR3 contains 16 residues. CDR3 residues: CASSSTAGVIIDTQYF. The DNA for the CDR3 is TGTGCCAGCAGTTCGACGGCGGGAGTTATAATAGATACGCAGTATTTT.